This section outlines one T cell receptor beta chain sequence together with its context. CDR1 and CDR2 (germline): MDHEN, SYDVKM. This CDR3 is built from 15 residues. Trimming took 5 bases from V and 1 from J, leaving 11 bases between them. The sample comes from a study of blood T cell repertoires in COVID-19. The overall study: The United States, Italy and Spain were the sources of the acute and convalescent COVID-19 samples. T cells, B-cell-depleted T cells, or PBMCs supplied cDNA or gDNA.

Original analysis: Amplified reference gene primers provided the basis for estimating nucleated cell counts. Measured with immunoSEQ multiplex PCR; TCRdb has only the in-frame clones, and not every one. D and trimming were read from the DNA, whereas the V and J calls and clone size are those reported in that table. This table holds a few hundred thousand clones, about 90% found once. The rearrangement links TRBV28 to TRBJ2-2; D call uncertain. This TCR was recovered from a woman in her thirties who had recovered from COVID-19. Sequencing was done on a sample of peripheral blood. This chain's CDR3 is CASSPPGLNTGELFF. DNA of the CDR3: TGTGCCAGCAGTCCGCCTGGGCTGAACACCGGGGAGCTGTTTTTT.